This record covers a single TCR beta chain. As yet, its antigen is unknown. Germline V CDR1 and CDR2: LNHDA, SQIVND (reference sequence). V dropped 11 bases and J dropped 2; count of bases not matched to a gene: 8. The CDR3 is 13 amino acids. This specimen belongs to a study of cytomegalovirus exposure and HLA in healthy donors. Overall study context: Earlier, 150 million to 200 million T cells were analyzed, and over 95 million unique TCR beta sequences were found among them.

Primers for the PCR totalled 60 Vbeta and 13 Jbeta. Profiling relied on immunoSEQ multiplex PCR, and the TCRdb table lists in-frame clones only, not all of them. This repertoire comprises some 110,000 clones; its ten largest clones make up around 7%. Study findings and constraints: According to a later analysis, most TCR beta chains associated with CMV appeared HLA-restricted. Most of the TCR beta V segments (in an earlier analysis) were productive either about 87% or about 30% of the time. Overall, under 200 TCR beta chains were annotated as cytomegalovirus-associated.

The chain employs TRBV19 and TRBJ1-2, with 7 bases identical to TRBD1. This receptor was identified in a man aged 35 to 55 in good health and CMV-seropositive. What was sequenced was PBMCs. The CDR3 region is CAGRDSNNYGYTF. The CDR3, as DNA: TGTGCCGGTCGGGACAGTAACAACTATGGCTACACCTTC.